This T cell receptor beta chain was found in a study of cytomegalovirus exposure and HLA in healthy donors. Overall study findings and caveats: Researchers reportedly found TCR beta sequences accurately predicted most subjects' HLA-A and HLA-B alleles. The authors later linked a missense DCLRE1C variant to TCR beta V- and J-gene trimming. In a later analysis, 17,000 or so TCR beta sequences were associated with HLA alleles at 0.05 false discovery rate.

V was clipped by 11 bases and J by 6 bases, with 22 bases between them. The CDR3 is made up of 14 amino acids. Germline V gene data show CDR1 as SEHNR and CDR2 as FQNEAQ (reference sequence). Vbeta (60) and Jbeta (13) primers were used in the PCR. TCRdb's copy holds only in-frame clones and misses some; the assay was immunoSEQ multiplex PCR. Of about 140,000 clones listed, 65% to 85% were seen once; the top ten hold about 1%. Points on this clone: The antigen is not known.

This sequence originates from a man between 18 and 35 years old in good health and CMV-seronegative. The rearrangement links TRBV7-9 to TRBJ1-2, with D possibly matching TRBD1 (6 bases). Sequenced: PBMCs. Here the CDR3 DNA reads TGTGCCGGACAGACAGAAGGGGGTCGGCATGGCTACACCTTC. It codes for CAGQTEGGRHGYTF.